Described below is a single T cell receptor beta chain sequence and its context. Germline values: CDR1 MNHEY, CDR2 SMNVEV (reference sequence). The CDR3 spans 14 residues. Trimming left V 5 bases short and J 1 base short, with 11 bases between. These data belong to a study of shared clonotypes between healthy human individuals. TCRdb's copy holds only in-frame clones and misses some; the assay was immunoSEQ multiplex PCR. The table has around 1,900,000 clones, roughly 93% seen once. The naive CD8 fraction comprised CD45RO-negative cells positively selected for CCR7 and excluded terminally differentiated effector memory CD45RA+ cells.

The source of this sequence is a man aged 18 to 35 in good health. Some clones in this sample may be carry-over from other donors' samples. This chain joins TRBV27 and TRBJ2-5; TRBD1 or TRBD2 may be the D gene (5 bases each). Specimen: naive CD8+ T cells from PBMCs. CDR3 DNA: TGTGCCAGCAGTCCGGGGCCCCTCCAAGAGACCCAGTACTTC. This gives the protein CASSPGPLQETQYF.